Listed below are T cell receptor beta chains from one sample, sequenced in a study of CD8 T cells in Susac syndrome. TCRdb re-called the immunoSEQ multiplex PCR reads with MiXCR, one entry per CDR3 protein. The repertoire holds more than 150,000 distinct CDR3 sequences, with about 96% as singletons. Material for sequencing was CD4+ T cells from PBMCs. These TCRs come from a human donor with Susac syndrome. CDR3s include the opening cysteine and the closing phenylalanine or tryptophan. The D gene is left open where the match is weak. Clone size appears in some rows only: once, few, many, or a class for an expanded clone.

size	J	V	D	CDR3	DNA
NA	TRBJ1-1	TRBV29-1	NA	CSVILSGNTEAFF	TGCAGCGTTATATTGTCAGGGAACACTGAAGCTTTCTTT
once	TRBJ1-5	TRBV24-1	TRBD1	CATSDPTGADQPQHF	TGTGCCACCAGTGACCCTACAGGGGCCGATCAGCCCCAGCATTTT
NA	TRBJ1-2	TRBV30	NA	CAWSVVTGNGGYTF	TGTGCCTGGAGTGTAGTCACAGGGAATGGTGGCTACACCTTC
NA	TRBJ2-3	TRBV3-1	NA	CATKETRTSTDTQYF	TGTGCCACCAAAGAAACCCGCACCTCGACAGATACGCAGTATTTT
NA	TRBJ2-3	TRBV5-1	NA	CASSLGGFPDTQYF	TGCGCCAGCAGCTTGGGGGGATTCCCAGATACGCAGTATTTT
NA	TRBJ2-7	TRBV9	TRBD2	CASSPQSGLDFYEQYF	TGTGCCAGCAGCCCACAATCGGGACTAGACTTCTACGAGCAGTACTTC
NA	TRBJ2-1	TRBV14	NA	CASSLTGRSYNEQFF	TGTGCCAGCAGCTTGACTGGGCGCTCCTACAATGAGCAGTTCTTC
NA	TRBJ2-1	TRBV7-3	TRBD2	CASSLRGPGQTGTRNYNEQFF	TGTGCCAGCAGCTTAAGAGGGCCAGGACAAACCGGGACTAGAAACTACAATGAGCAGTTCTTC
once	TRBJ1-2	TRBV28	TRBD1	CAVRGTVYGYTF	TGTGCCGTCCGCGGGACAGTCTATGGCTACACCTTC
NA	TRBJ2-7	TRBV15	NA	CATSRGLHYEQYF	TGTGCCACCAGCAGAGGTCTGCACTACGAGCAGTACTTC
NA	TRBJ2-2	TRBV3-1	NA	CASSQGLPITGELFF	TGTGCCAGCAGCCAAGGTCTGCCAATTACCGGGGAGCTGTTTTTT
NA	TRBJ1-1	TRBV29-1	NA	CSVVRPLNTEAFF	TGCAGCGTTGTTCGTCCGTTGAACACTGAAGCTTTCTTT
NA	TRBJ2-7	TRBV30	TRBD1	CAWSPHGQGQQYF	TGTGCCTGGAGTCCCCATGGACAGGGACAGCAGTACTTC
NA	TRBJ2-5	TRBV5-1	NA	CASSLGYETQYF	TGCGCCAGCAGTTTGGGATACGAGACCCAGTACTTC
NA	TRBJ1-5	TRBV6-1	NA	CASSQQGSQPQHF	TGTGCCAGCAGTCAACAGGGATCTCAGCCCCAGCATTTT
NA	TRBJ1-2	TRBV29-1	TRBD1	CSAWDRVGGYTF	TGCAGCGCCTGGGACAGGGTGGGTGGCTACACCTTC
few	TRBJ2-5	TRBV27	NA	CASSLVSGETQYF	TGTGCCAGCAGTTTGGTCAGCGGGGAGACCCAGTACTTC
NA	TRBJ2-5	TRBV29-1	TRBD1	CSVRTGSETQYF	TGCAGCGTTCGGACAGGGAGTGAGACCCAGTACTTC
NA	TRBJ2-2	TRBV2	NA	CASEAGYAGELFF	TGTGCCAGCGAGGCGGGATATGCCGGGGAGCTGTTTTTT
NA	TRBJ2-3	TRBV20-1	TRBD2	CSARLTSGYTDTQYF	TGCAGTGCCCGGCTAACTAGCGGTTACACAGATACGCAGTATTTT
NA	TRBJ2-5	TRBV6-2/TRBV6-3	NA	CASSQSLETQYF	TGTGCCAGCAGTCAGTCGCTGGAGACCCAGTACTTC
NA	TRBJ2-5	TRBV5-1	NA	CASSLGTYETQYF	TGCGCCAGCAGCTTGGGCACATACGAGACCCAGTACTTC
NA	TRBJ1-4	TRBV20-1	NA	CSARDGEKLFF	TGCAGTGCTAGAGATGGTGAAAAACTGTTTTTT
NA	TRBJ2-7	TRBV4-3	NA	CASSQEFPGNEQYF	TGCGCCAGCAGCCAAGAGTTCCCAGGCAACGAGCAGTACTTC
NA	TRBJ1-6	TRBV9	TRBD1	CASSAKAGTGDSPLHF	TGTGCCAGCAGCGCCAAAGCCGGGACAGGGGATTCACCCCTCCACTTT
NA	TRBJ2-1	TRBV24-1	TRBD2	CATSGGLAGVYHVDEQFF	TGTGCCACCAGTGGCGGACTAGCGGGAGTATACCACGTCGATGAGCAGTTCTTC
NA	TRBJ2-7	TRBV10-3	NA	CAISDGGPTEQYF	TGTGCCATCAGTGACGGGGGCCCCACCGAGCAGTACTTC
NA	TRBJ2-7	TRBV7-2	NA	CASSLGGGPTEQYF	TGTGCCAGCAGCTTGGGCGGAGGCCCTACCGAGCAGTACTTC
NA	TRBJ2-3	TRBV2	NA	CASSALDRGYTDTQYF	TGTGCCAGCAGTGCCCTGGATCGGGGCTACACAGATACGCAGTATTTT
NA	TRBJ1-5	TRBV5-1	NA	CASSLGPDIRNQPQHF	TGCGCCAGCAGCCTCGGACCGGACATAAGGAATCAGCCCCAGCATTTT
NA	TRBJ2-1	TRBV19	TRBD1	CASSIPGTVYNEQFF	TGTGCCAGTAGTATTCCCGGGACAGTCTACAATGAGCAGTTCTTC
NA	TRBJ2-5	TRBV3-1	NA	CASSQGPPGLKETQYF	TGTGCCAGCAGCCAGGGTCCTCCGGGACTGAAGGAGACCCAGTACTTC
NA	TRBJ1-1	TRBV6-6	NA	CASTRRFDSLGTEAFF	TGTGCCAGCACAAGACGATTTGACAGCCTGGGAACTGAAGCTTTCTTT
NA	TRBJ2-7	TRBV6-2/TRBV6-3	NA	CASSYSTGAGKLTYEQYF	TGTGCCAGCAGTTACTCGACAGGCGCCGGGAAACTAACCTACGAGCAGTACTTC
NA	TRBJ1-1	TRBV28	NA	CASSLIGLGVSF	TGTGCCAGCAGTCTCATCGGGCTCGGGGTTTCCTTT
NA	TRBJ2-1	TRBV7-9	NA	CASSDRGGGYNEQFF	TGTGCCAGCAGCGATAGGGGGGGCGGATACAATGAGCAGTTCTTC
NA	TRBJ2-2	TRBV7-2	NA	CASSSTRKTGELFF	TGTGCCAGCAGCTCCACCCGTAAGACCGGGGAGCTGTTTTTT
NA	TRBJ2-1	TRBV28	TRBD2	CASTQGLAGANEQFF	TGTGCCAGCACCCAAGGACTAGCGGGAGCCAATGAGCAGTTCTTC
NA	TRBJ2-5	TRBV15	TRBD2	CATSGGTSGQETQYF	TGTGCCACCAGCGGTGGGACTAGCGGTCAAGAGACCCAGTACTTC
NA	TRBJ2-6	TRBV13	TRBD2	CASGRREWPGANVLTF	TGTGCCAGCGGGCGGCGGGAGTGGCCTGGGGCCAACGTCCTGACTTTC
NA	TRBJ1-2	TRBV7-2	TRBD1	CASSSGQNPYGYTF	TGTGCCAGCAGCTCGGGACAGAACCCCTATGGCTACACCTTC
NA	TRBJ2-1	TRBV20-1	NA	CSATSLIASYNEQFF	TGCAGTGCTACTAGTTTGATAGCGTCCTACAATGAGCAGTTCTTC
NA	TRBJ2-6	TRBV7-9	NA	CASVGSSGANVLTF	TGTGCCAGCGTTGGTAGCTCTGGGGCCAACGTCCTGACTTTC
NA	TRBJ2-5	TRBV20-1	TRBD2	CSAPRTSGGQETQYF	TGCAGTGCTCCCAGGACTAGCGGGGGACAAGAGACCCAGTACTTC
NA	TRBJ2-1	TRBV5-6	NA	CASSLAKGDEQFF	TGTGCCAGCAGCTTGGCTAAGGGGGACGAGCAGTTCTTC
NA	TRBJ1-2	TRBV7-2	NA	CASSLEQGYGYTF	TGTGCCAGCAGCTTAGAGCAGGGATATGGCTACACCTTC
NA	TRBJ2-6	TRBV30	NA	CAWRHWNPGEGANVLTF	TGTGCCTGGAGGCACTGGAACCCAGGGGAAGGGGCCAACGTCCTGACTTTC
NA	TRBJ2-3	TRBV15	NA	CATSRVDQNADTQYF	TGTGCCACCAGCAGAGTGGACCAAAACGCAGATACGCAGTATTTT
NA	TRBJ2-6	TRBV7-2	TRBD1	CASRTGGPGANVLTF	TGTGCCAGCCGGACAGGGGGTCCTGGGGCCAACGTCCTGACTTTC
NA	TRBJ1-4	TRBV29-1	NA	CSAVSEGAQEKLFF	TGCAGCGCCGTCTCGGAAGGGGCTCAGGAAAAACTGTTTTTT
NA	TRBJ2-5	TRBV24-1	TRBD2	CATSGWSGGMETQYF	TGTGCCACCAGTGGCTGGAGCGGGGGGATGGAGACCCAGTACTTC
NA	TRBJ1-2	TRBV18	TRBD1	CASSLGTGSPYGYTF	TGTGCCAGCTCCCTAGGGACAGGGAGCCCCTATGGCTACACCTTC
NA	TRBJ2-7	TRBV29-1	NA	CSAGPRGYEQYF	TGCAGCGCCGGTCCCCGGGGGTACGAGCAGTACTTC